These 23 T cell receptor beta chains originate from one sample sequenced in a study of response to subunit inactivated influenza vaccine (dated by TCRdb to the late 2010s). The receptor library was made with RT-PCR. The sequencing machine was an Illumina HiSeq 2500. TCRdb took the public reads, trimmed them with fastp at Q25, ran MiXCR for clone calling and kept in-frame beta chains. Every distinct CDR3 protein forms one entry, paired with its most common genes and DNA. The sample table lists around 750,000 distinct CDR3 sequences, less than 25% of them with a count of one. The ten largest clones capture roughly 10% of the sample. The sample was PBMCs from blood, taken 4 to 6 days after vaccination. The receptors derive from a man aged 50 to 59 who received an inactivated influenza vaccine. Donor details come from another sample of the same person, matched by shared clones.

This clonotype appeared a few times. The chain links TRBV28 to TRBJ1-1; D ambiguous. Trimming removed 4 bases at V and 0 bases at J, with 6 bases between. CDR1 MDHEN and CDR2 SYDVKM come from the germline V gene. This CDR3 has 13 amino acids. CDR3 in DNA: TGTGCCAGCAGTTCCCCGATGAACACTGAAGCTTTCTTT. Its protein product is CASSSPMNTEAFF.

This rearrangement joins TRBV5-6 to TRBJ2-7, with D tentatively TRBD2 (5 bases). In germline, CDR1 is SGHDT, CDR2 YYEEEE. V was pared by 0 bases and J by 5 bases, with 12 bases between. The CDR3 totals 14 residues. The CDR3 is CASSLGLPADEQYF. The CDR3 coding sequence is TGTGCCAGCAGCTTGGGACTACCAGCCGACGAGCAGTACTTC.

This chain connects TRBV9 to TRBJ2-5; a weak D match, TRBD2 (5 bases). Trimming cost V 3 bases and J 5 bases, with 14 bases left between them. Germline CDR1 SGDLS, CDR2 YYNGEE. This CDR3 is 14 amino acids long. CDR3 loop: CASSAAREQETQYF. The CDR3 region has the DNA TGTGCCAGCAGCGCCGCTAGGGAGCAGGAGACCCAGTACTTC. The entire variable domain, with the rest obtained from reference TRBV9 and TRBJ2-5, is as follows: DSGVTQTPKHLITATGQRVTLRCSPRSGDLSVYWYQQSLDQGLQFLIQYYNGEERAKGNILERFSAQQFPDLHSELNLSSLELGDSALYFCASSAAREQETQYFGPGTRLLVL.

This clonotype was seen only a few times. The chain has TRBV20-1 and TRBJ2-3; no clear D gene. The CDR3 totals 13 residues. The V and J ends lost 6 bases and 2 bases respectively, with 12 bases between them. CDR1 and CDR2 from the germline V gene are DFQATT and SNEGSKA (reference sequence). The CDR3 sequence: CSATGIYTDTQYF. The CDR3, as DNA: TGCAGTGCCACTGGAATATACACAGATACGCAGTATTTT.

The V gene is TRBV5-6, the J gene TRBJ2-1, with TRBD1 matching over 7 bases. The CDR3 has 12 amino acids. V lost 4 bases to trimming and J lost 9 bases; unmatched junction nucleotides: 4. Germline loops: CDR1 SGHDT, CDR2 YYEEEE. The CDR3 protein is CASSPEGAEQFF. CDR3 sequence (DNA): TGTGCCAGCAGCCCAGAGGGGGCTGAGCAGTTCTTC.

The V call is TRBV3-1, the J call TRBJ2-2, with 10 bases aligning to TRBD2. The CDR3 consists of 18 residues. Germline values: CDR1 LGHDT, CDR2 YNNKEL (reference sequence). Losses at the gene ends were 3 bases for V and 4 bases for J; bases not matched to a gene: 11. DNA of the CDR3: TGTGCCAGCAGCCATCGCAAACTAGCGGGGATAAGCACCGGGGAGCTGTTTTTT. This translates into CASSHRKLAGISTGELFF.

The chain has TRBV5-1 and TRBJ2-2, with 8 bases matching TRBD1. Looked up from germline, CDR1 is SGHRS and CDR2 is YFSETQ. The CDR3 has 15 residues. Unmatched junction bases numbered 3, after V lost 4 bases and J lost 1 base. The CDR3 sequence is CASSPGGLNTGELFF. The CDR3 coding sequence is TGCGCCAGCAGCCCAGGGGGCTTGAACACCGGGGAGCTGTTTTTT.

CDR3 loop: CASSERQAKNIQYF. The DNA for the CDR3 is TGCGCCAGCAGCGAAAGACAGGCCAAAAACATTCAGTACTTC. The V gene is TRBV10-2, the J gene TRBJ2-4, with D perhaps matching TRBD1 (5 bases). The CDR3 is 14 amino acids. Germline CDR1 and CDR2: WSHSY and SAAADI. V shed 6 bases and J shed 1 base, with 10 bases lying between them.

The chain uses TRBV6-2 or TRBV6-3 and TRBJ1-2; 7 bases agree with TRBD1. Germline V gives CDR1 MNHEY, CDR2 SVGEGT. The CDR3 contains 15 residues. Unmatched junction bases numbered 14, after V lost 6 bases and J lost 7 bases. The CDR3 DNA reads TGTGCCAGCAGACCCCGGGACAGCGATATTAGTGGCTACACCTTC. Amino acids: CASRPRDSDISGYTF.

This clonotype was seen only a few times. The chain carries TRBV18 and TRBJ2-3, with TRBD2 matching 9 bases. This CDR3 is built from 16 residues. Germline CDR1 is KGHSH and CDR2 is LQKENI. V shed 1 base and J 3 bases; nucleotides not matched to a gene: 5. CDR3 sequence reads: CASSPRGLAITDTQYF. CDR3 DNA sequence: TGTGCCAGCTCACCACGAGGACTAGCGATTACAGATACGCAGTATTTT.

The sample holds many counts of this clonotype. V is TRBV20-1 and J is TRBJ2-5; 7 bases agree with TRBD1. The CDR3 contains 13 residues. Germline V gene sequence: CDR1 DFQATT, CDR2 SNEGSKA (reference sequence). The CDR3 DNA reads as TGCAGGGTGGACAGGCGATCCCAAGAGACCCAGTACTTC. This translates into CRVDRRSQETQYF.

This clonotype showed up just a few times. The chain is built from TRBV27 and TRBJ2-1; D ambiguous. Germline V gene lookup returns CDR1 MNHEY and CDR2 SMNVEV (reference sequence). V was pared by 3 bases and J by 1 base, with 10 bases between. This CDR3 is 15 amino acids long. The CDR3 DNA reads as TGTGCCAGCAGTTTGGCCCAAATATCCTACAATGAGCAGTTCTTC. Protein sequence: CASSLAQISYNEQFF.

This clonotype was counted a few times. This chain connects TRBV10-3 to TRBJ2-3, with 8 bases identical to TRBD2. This CDR3 is built from 15 residues. Germline V gives CDR1 ENHRY, CDR2 SYGVKD. V shed 4 bases, J shed 0 bases, and the junction held 3 bases outside the gene matches. This chain's CDR3 is CAISGVAGSTDTQYF. The CDR3 DNA reads TGTGCCATCAGTGGGGTAGCGGGGAGCACAGATACGCAGTATTTT.

This clonotype was recorded a few times. V gene TRBV24-1 combines with J gene TRBJ2-7; the D is unclear. V lost 6 bases and J 2 bases, leaving 13 bases between the germline ends. Germline V gene lookup returns CDR1 KGHDR and CDR2 SFDVKD. CDR3 length: 14 amino acids. Written as DNA, the CDR3 is TGTGCCACCAGTTCTCCCTTCGTTCCCTACGAGCAGTACTTC. It yields the protein CATSSPFVPYEQYF.

There are many counts of this clonotype. The chain recombines TRBV5-1 with TRBJ2-6; D is undetermined. Germline V gives CDR1 SGHRS, CDR2 YFSETQ. Deletions cut 2 bases from V and 0 bases from J, with 3 bases between. CDR3 length: 14 amino acids. In nucleotides, the CDR3 is TGCGCCAGCAGCTTCGACTCTGGGGCCAACGTCCTGACTTTC. It encodes CASSFDSGANVLTF.

The table lists this clonotype with a count of one. The chain is built from TRBV7-6 and TRBJ2-7; TRBD2 is a possible D gene (5 bases). CDR1 is SGHVS and CDR2 is FNYEAQ in the germline V gene. This CDR3 contains 15 residues. Trimming took 4 bases from V and 2 from J, leaving 15 bases between them. The CDR3 nucleotides read TGTGCCAGCAGCTCCCTCGACGGGGTCCCCTACGAGCAGTACTTC. Protein product: CASSSLDGVPYEQYF.

The J gene is TRBJ2-1, the V gene TRBV3-1; TRBD2 aligns across 12 bases. In germline, CDR1 is LGHDT, CDR2 YNNKEL (reference sequence). The CDR3 covers 17 residues. V gave up 4 bases and J gave up 7 bases; unmatched junction bases: 11. The CDR3 DNA sequence: TGTGCCAGCAGCCGCACACCTAGCGGGGGGGCTCGGAATGAGCAGTTCTTC. Amino acid sequence: CASSRTPSGGARNEQFF.

This clonotype has just one count. V gene TRBV3-1 combines with J gene TRBJ2-2, with D possibly TRBD2 on 6 matching bases. The CDR3 totals 16 residues. Per the germline V gene, CDR1 is LGHDT and CDR2 is YNNKEL (reference sequence). V lost 1 base and J 5 bases, leaving 14 bases between the germline ends. The DNA of the CDR3 is TGTGCCAGCAGCCAAGGTCTGGCGGGATTTACCGGGGAGCTGTTTTTT. Protein product: CASSQGLAGFTGELFF. Drawing the rest from reference TRBV3-1 and TRBJ2-2, the complete variable domain is DTAVSQTPKYLVTQMGNDKSIKCEQNLGHDTMYWYKQDSKKFLKIMFSYNNKELIINETVPNRFSPKSPDKAHLNLHINSLELGDSAVYFCASSQGLAGFTGELFFGEGSRLTVL.

J is TRBJ2-7 and V is TRBV25-1; the D gene is possibly TRBD2 (7 bases). CDR3 length: 18 amino acids. Trimming pared 4 bases from V and 0 bases from J, leaving 22 bases between. Germline loops: CDR1 MGHDK, CDR2 SYGVNS. The CDR3 is CASSVREDSWASSYEQYF. DNA for the CDR3: TGTGCCAGCAGTGTTCGGGAGGACAGCTGGGCTTCCTCCTACGAGCAGTACTTC.

This rearrangement joins TRBV28 to TRBJ1-6; no clear D gene. The CDR3 is made up of 16 amino acids. CDR1 is MDHEN, CDR2 SYDVKM, per germline. The ends were cut back, 1 base at V and 6 bases at J, with 13 bases in the middle. The chain's CDR3 is CASSLFLGRGNSPLHF. The CDR3 bases are TGTGCCAGCAGTTTATTTCTTGGGCGTGGTAATTCACCCCTCCACTTT.

This clonotype occurred many times. As DNA, the CDR3 is TGTGCCAGCAGTTTATCATGGCAGAGTCTAGCCAAAAACATTCAGTACTTC. It translates to CASSLSWQSLAKNIQYF. This chain connects TRBV12-3 or TRBV12-4 to TRBJ2-4; D gene unclear. The ends were cut back, 2 bases at V and 0 bases at J, with 14 bases in the middle. This CDR3 has 17 residues.

This clonotype was detected a few times. V gene TRBV11-2 combines with J gene TRBJ2-7, with TRBD2 matching over 8 bases. Trimming cost V 2 bases and J 3 bases; bases outside gene matches: 6. The CDR3 spans 15 residues. Germline-derived CDR1 and CDR2 are SGHAT and FQNNGV. CDR3 region: CASSLSGGSYYEQYF. CDR3 DNA: TGTGCCAGCAGCTTATCGGGGGGGTCCTACTACGAGCAGTACTTC.

CDR3 sequence reads: CASSPPKGQGTDTQYF. CDR3 sequence (DNA): TGTGCCAGCTCACCACCGAAGGGACAGGGGACAGATACGCAGTATTTT. The gene calls are TRBV18 and TRBJ2-3, with TRBD1 matching 10 bases. The J segment lost 3 bases and the V segment lost 0 bases, leaving 3 bases of the junction unmatched. CDR1 is KGHSH and CDR2 is LQKENI in the germline V gene. The CDR3 runs 16 residues.